The 5 T cell receptor beta chains in this list originate from one sample, sequenced in a study of blood T cells in healthy people across ages. Alongside a J-beta primer mix, a sample-barcoded 5' primer served in a second PCR lasting roughly 6 to 11 cycles. Each CDR3 protein is one row after TCRdb ran MiXCR on the 5' RACE reads. Among about a million distinct CDR3 sequences listed, roughly two fifths were seen once. Sequenced sample: blood. The receptors were sampled from a man younger than 35 in good health.

The count of this clonotype is one. The V gene is TRBV19, the J gene TRBJ2-5; no clear D gene. Per germline, CDR1 LNHDA and CDR2 SQIVND (reference sequence). The CDR3 has 13 amino acids. The V end lost 4 bases, the J end lost 5 bases, and 11 bases lay between the germline ends. CDR3 amino acids: CASSTLGSETQYF. CDR3 sequence (DNA): TGTGCCAGTAGTACCCTCGGGTCGGAGACCCAGTACTTC.

The chain is built from TRBV12-3 or TRBV12-4 and TRBJ1-1, with D unclear. This CDR3 is 15 amino acids long. V was cut by 5 bases and J by 0 bases, with 13 bases left in between. In DNA, the CDR3 is TGTGCCAGCAGTCGCGACCAGATCATGAACACTGAAGCTTTCTTT. Translating it yields CASSRDQIMNTEAFF.

On this clonotype itself: Relative to the germline gene, one junction end is altered; a read error may explain this. V and J are TRBV5-1 and TRBJ1-2; the D is unclear. The germline V gene has CDR1 SGHRS and CDR2 YFSETQ. The CDR3 contains 13 residues. The CDR3 DNA sequence: TGCGCCATCAGCCCAGACAAGTCCTATGGCTACACCTTC. This gives the protein CAISPDKSYGYTF.

This clonotype was picked up a small number of times. The junction and the germline gene differ at one end; a read error may be behind it. V and J are TRBV7-9 and TRBJ2-7; no definite D call. The CDR3 consists of 15 residues. The V gene's germline CDR1 is SEHNR and CDR2 FQNEAQ (reference sequence). As DNA, the CDR3 is TGTGCCAGTAGCTCCGTGGCGGTCCTACCCTACGAGCAGTACTTC. Translating gives CASSSVAVLPYEQYF.

This clonotype has at least ten counts. The V call is TRBV7-2, the J call TRBJ1-5; maybe TRBD1 (6 bases). This CDR3 spans 15 amino acids. Germline V gene sequence: CDR1 SGHTA, CDR2 FQGNSA. Trimming cost V 3 bases and J 1 base, with 10 bases left between them. The CDR3 protein is CASSFTGSSNQPQHF. The CDR3 DNA is TGTGCCAGCAGCTTTACAGGGTCGAGCAATCAGCCCCAGCATTTT.